This is a list of T cell receptor beta chains from one sample in a study of naive and memory T cell subsets. MiXCR, run by TCRdb on the 5' RACE reads, gives a single entry per CDR3 protein. The sample includes about 62,000 distinct CDR3 sequences, 7% to 8% of them seen just once. The receptors here all came from a female donor in good health. Both conserved end residues are part of each CDR3. D genes are given only for firm matches. Size is stated for part of the rows, as once, few or many counts, or as a class when the clone is expanded.

TRBV29-1	TRBJ2-1	many	TRBD1	CSVEGVGQGTRFDEQFF	TGCAGCGTTGAAGGAGTAGGACAGGGCACTAGGTTTGATGAGCAGTTCTTC
TRBV13	TRBJ2-5	-	-	CASSSWGQGQETQYF	TGTGCCAGCAGCTCTTGGGGGCAGGGGCAAGAGACCCAGTACTTC
TRBV5-1	TRBJ1-4	many	TRBD1	CASSWGTATNEKLFF	TGCGCCAGCAGCTGGGGGACAGCAACTAATGAAAAACTGTTTTTT
TRBV12-2	TRBJ2-2	-	-	CASRWGVYTGELFF	TGTGCAAGTCGCTGGGGCGTATACACCGGGGAGCTGTTTTTT
TRBV4-2	TRBJ1-2	many	TRBD1	CASSLKDRSTNYGYTF	TGTGCCAGCAGCCTGAAGGACAGGAGTACTAACTATGGCTACACCTTC
TRBV7-9	TRBJ1-1	-	-	CASSLGSVVEAFF	TGTGCCAGCAGCTTAGGGTCCGTCGTAGAAGCTTTCTTT
TRBV19	TRBJ1-4	many	-	CASSPGSYNEKLFF	TGTGCCAGTAGCCCCGGGAGTTATAATGAAAAACTGTTTTTT
TRBV6-1	TRBJ1-1	few	-	CASSVSWGGVAEAFF	TGTGCCAGCAGTGTCTCCTGGGGTGGGGTGGCTGAAGCTTTCTTT
TRBV4-1	TRBJ2-5	-	-	CASSHRRGDSKETQYF	TGCGCCAGCAGCCATCGCAGGGGGGACTCAAAAGAGACCCAGTACTTC
TRBV27	TRBJ2-3	-	TRBD2	CASSGLAGGEDTQYF	TGTGCCAGCAGTGGCCTAGCGGGGGGTGAAGATACGCAGTATTTT
TRBV27	TRBJ1-3	many	-	CASSQQAVGNTIYF	TGTGCCAGCAGTCAACAGGCAGTCGGAAACACCATATATTTT
TRBV4-2	TRBJ1-1	many	-	CASSQDWQGFGNTEAFF	TGTGCCAGCAGCCAAGATTGGCAGGGCTTTGGGAACACTGAAGCTTTCTTT
TRBV5-1	TRBJ1-1	many	-	CASSAVGAQAFF	TGCGCCAGCAGTGCGGTGGGGGCGCAGGCTTTCTTT
TRBV6-2/TRBV6-3	TRBJ1-6	-	-	CASSYYDFGRGDSPLHF	TGTGCCAGCAGTTACTACGATTTCGGACGGGGGGATTCACCCCTCCACTTT
TRBV6-5	TRBJ1-6	-	-	CASRKGGGYNSPLHF	TGTGCCAGCAGAAAGGGAGGAGGGTATAATTCACCCCTCCACTTT
TRBV29-1	TRBJ1-4	many	-	CSVGSGPTNEKLFF	TGCAGCGTTGGATCGGGGCCAACTAATGAAAAACTGTTTTTT
TRBV20-1	TRBJ2-7	few	-	CSARPGQGPEGQYF	TGCAGTGCTCGCCCGGGGCAGGGTCCAGAGGGGCAGTACTTC
TRBV28	TRBJ2-4	few	TRBD2	CASRASGSSFIQYF	TGTGCCTCCCGGGCTAGCGGGAGTTCATTCATTCAGTACTTC
TRBV5-8	TRBJ1-4	-	-	CASSRGRKLFF	TGTGCCAGCAGCCGAGGGCGGAAACTGTTTTTT
TRBV28	TRBJ2-1	-	TRBD1	CASSIGQGALYNEQFF	TGTGCCAGCAGTATTGGACAGGGGGCTTTATACAATGAGCAGTTCTTC
TRBV12-3/TRBV12-4	TRBJ1-1	-	-	CASSFELQGRTEAFF	TGTGCCAGCAGTTTTGAGTTGCAGGGAAGAACTGAAGCTTTCTTT
TRBV20-1	TRBJ1-3	many	-	CSARDAGSGNTIYF	TGCAGTGCTAGAGACGCTGGCTCTGGAAACACCATATATTTT
TRBV29-1	TRBJ1-1	many	-	CSVPGGPSIMRNTEAFF	TGCAGCGTACCTGGTGGGCCCAGTATAATGAGGAACACTGAAGCTTTCTTT
TRBV12-3/TRBV12-4	TRBJ1-4	few	TRBD1	CASSPGTGFWANEKLFF	TGTGCCAGCAGTCCCGGGACAGGGTTTTGGGCTAATGAAAAACTGTTTTTT
TRBV18	TRBJ2-5	few	-	CASSPTQETQYF	TGTGCCAGCTCACCAACGCAAGAGACCCAGTACTTC
TRBV30	TRBJ1-5	-	-	CAWRETGIRNQPQHF	TGTGCCTGGAGGGAAACAGGGATAAGGAATCAGCCCCAGCATTTT
TRBV7-2	TRBJ1-5	many	-	CASSPNSNQPQHF	TGTGCCAGCAGCCCTAATAGCAATCAGCCCCAGCATTTT